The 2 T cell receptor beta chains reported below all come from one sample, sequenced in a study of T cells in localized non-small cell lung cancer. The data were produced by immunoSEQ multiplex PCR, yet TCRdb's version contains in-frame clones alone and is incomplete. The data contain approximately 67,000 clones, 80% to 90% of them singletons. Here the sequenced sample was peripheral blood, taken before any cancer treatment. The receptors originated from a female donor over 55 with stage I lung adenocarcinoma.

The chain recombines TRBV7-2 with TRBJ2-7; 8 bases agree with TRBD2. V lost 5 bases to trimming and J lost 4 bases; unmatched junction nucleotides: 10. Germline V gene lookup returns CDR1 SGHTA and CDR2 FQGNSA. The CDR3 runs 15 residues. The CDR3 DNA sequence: TGTGCCAGCAGCCCCGGTGGGACTAGTACGTACGAGCAGTACTTC. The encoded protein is CASSPGGTSTYEQYF.

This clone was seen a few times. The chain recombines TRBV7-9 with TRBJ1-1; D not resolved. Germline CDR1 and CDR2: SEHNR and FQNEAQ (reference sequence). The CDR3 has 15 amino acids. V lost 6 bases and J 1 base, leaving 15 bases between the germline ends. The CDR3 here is CASRLEGRQNTEAFF. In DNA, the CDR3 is TGTGCCAGCAGACTAGAAGGCAGACAGAACACTGAAGCTTTCTTT. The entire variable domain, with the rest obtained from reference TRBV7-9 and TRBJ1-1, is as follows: DTGVSQNPRHKITKRGQNVTFRCDPISEHNRLYWYRQTLGQGPEFLTYFQNEAQLEKSRLLSDRFSAERPKGSFSTLEIQRTEQGDSAMYLCASRLEGRQNTEAFFGQGTRLTVV.